This T cell receptor beta chain is from a study of Tregs in tolerant kidney transplant recipients. CDR1 and CDR2 from the germline V gene are MRHNA and SNTAGT. The junction had 7 bases not matched to a gene; V was cut back by 5 bases and J by 4 bases. The CDR3 totals 14 residues. The table came from immunoSEQ multiplex PCR; TCRdb's copy has only in-frame clones and leaves some out. The sample carries 95,000 to 120,000 clones, around 90% recorded once. The study's findings and limits: Tolerant patients' donor-specific Tregs expanded beyond overall Tregs, suggesting antigen-driven growth. Validation in larger populations is needed because few patients were studied.

In its sample, this clone was seen a few times. The antigen is not known. The source is a human donor who received a combined kidney and bone marrow transplant. Here the sequenced sample was CD4+ T cells from blood, taken before the transplant. This chain uses TRBV6-4 with TRBJ1-2, with TRBD1 matching 7 bases. Here the CDR3 DNA reads TGTGCCAGCAGTCCACAGGGGATTGGCTATGGCTACACCTTC. Its protein is CASSPQGIGYGYTF.